These T cell receptor beta chains were read from a single sample in a study of T cell responses to AZD1222 COVID-19 vaccine. Libraries were prepared by immunoSEQ multiplex PCR; TCRdb keeps only in-frame clonotypes and omits some of them. The sample lists more than 120,000 clones, around 83% occurring once. The specimen comprised peripheral blood, sampled 28 days after the second AZD1222 dose. All receptors come from an adult who received the AZD1222 COVID-19 vaccine. Both conserved end residues are part of each CDR3. Fields, in order: CDR3 protein, CDR3 DNA, J gene, V gene, clone size, D gene. The D gene is left open where the match is weak. Size values are once, few and many counts, or a class for expanded clones, and some rows have none.

CDR3 protein: CASSPTGEPQHF; CDR3 DNA: TGTGCCAGCAGCCCTACGGGGGAGCCCCAGCATTTT; J gene: TRBJ1-5; V gene: TRBV2; clone size: few; D gene: NA
CDR3 protein: CASGGDWNTEAFF; CDR3 DNA: TGTGCCAGTGGGGGGGACTGGAACACTGAAGCTTTCTTT; J gene: TRBJ1-1; V gene: TRBV2; clone size: NA; D gene: NA
CDR3 protein: CASSTMSLSNQPQHF; CDR3 DNA: TGTGCCAGTAGCACCATGTCGCTAAGCAATCAGCCCCAGCATTTT; J gene: TRBJ1-5; V gene: TRBV19; clone size: NA; D gene: NA
CDR3 protein: CASSRPGSQETQYF; CDR3 DNA: TGTGCCAGCAGCCGACCCGGCAGCCAAGAGACCCAGTACTTC; J gene: TRBJ2-5; V gene: TRBV5-4; clone size: NA; D gene: NA
CDR3 protein: CASSEAWGGLAEAFF; CDR3 DNA: TGTGCCAGCAGTGAAGCGTGGGGGGGGTTGGCTGAAGCTTTCTTT; J gene: TRBJ1-1; V gene: TRBV6-1; clone size: once; D gene: NA
CDR3 protein: CASSSGLINTIYF; CDR3 DNA: TGTGCCAGCAGTTCGGGCCTGATAAACACCATATATTTT; J gene: TRBJ1-3; V gene: TRBV6-5; clone size: NA; D gene: NA
CDR3 protein: CASRSDRGIPDTQYF; CDR3 DNA: TGTGCCAGCAGATCGGACAGGGGTATCCCAGATACGCAGTATTTT; J gene: TRBJ2-3; V gene: TRBV25-1; clone size: NA; D gene: TRBD1
CDR3 protein: CASSLGTGILTEAFF; CDR3 DNA: TGCGCCAGCAGCTTGGGGACAGGGATTTTGACTGAAGCTTTCTTT; J gene: TRBJ1-1; V gene: TRBV5-1; clone size: NA; D gene: TRBD1
CDR3 protein: CASSFMYEQYF; CDR3 DNA: TGTGCCAGCAGTTTCATGTACGAGCAGTACTTC; J gene: TRBJ2-7; V gene: TRBV28; clone size: NA; D gene: NA
CDR3 protein: CSAFSGDSGGTYTF; CDR3 DNA: TGCAGCGCCTTCTCCGGGGACAGTGGTGGTACCTACACCTTC; J gene: TRBJ1-2; V gene: TRBV29-1; clone size: few; D gene: TRBD1
CDR3 protein: CSVEGGGGTEAFF; CDR3 DNA: TGCAGCGTTGAAGGAGGAGGCGGCACTGAAGCTTTCTTT; J gene: TRBJ1-1; V gene: TRBV29-1; clone size: NA; D gene: NA
CDR3 protein: CASSEVGTWVGYTF; CDR3 DNA: TGTGCCAGCAGTGAAGTAGGGACCTGGGTTGGCTACACCTTC; J gene: TRBJ1-2; V gene: TRBV25-1; clone size: NA; D gene: NA
CDR3 protein: CASSKSKTRGSYGYTF; CDR3 DNA: TGTGCCAGCAGCAAAAGCAAGACAAGGGGAAGCTATGGCTACACCTTC; J gene: TRBJ1-2; V gene: TRBV21-1; clone size: NA; D gene: NA
CDR3 protein: CASSEGSGGPYNEQFF; CDR3 DNA: TGTGCCAGTAGTGAGGGGTCGGGGGGCCCCTACAATGAGCAGTTCTTC; J gene: TRBJ2-1; V gene: TRBV19; clone size: NA; D gene: NA
CDR3 protein: CASSIGQGNIQYF; CDR3 DNA: TGTGCCAGTAGTATAGGACAGGGGAACATTCAGTACTTC; J gene: TRBJ2-4; V gene: TRBV19; clone size: NA; D gene: TRBD1
CDR3 protein: CASSSQGPMNTEAFF; CDR3 DNA: TGCGCCAGCAGCTCGCAAGGGCCCATGAACACTGAAGCTTTCTTT; J gene: TRBJ1-1; V gene: TRBV5-1; clone size: NA; D gene: NA
CDR3 protein: CASSPTGSRDTQYF; CDR3 DNA: TGTGCCAGCAGCCCTACGGGTTCCAGGGATACGCAGTATTTT; J gene: TRBJ2-3; V gene: TRBV28; clone size: NA; D gene: NA
CDR3 protein: CASSLGETYYGYTF; CDR3 DNA: TGTGCCAGCAGCTTAGGAGAAACCTACTATGGCTACACCTTC; J gene: TRBJ1-2; V gene: TRBV11-2; clone size: NA; D gene: NA
CDR3 protein: CASSFPGKETQYF; CDR3 DNA: TGTGCCAGCAGCTTCCCAGGGAAAGAGACCCAGTACTTC; J gene: TRBJ2-5; V gene: TRBV7-2; clone size: NA; D gene: NA
CDR3 protein: CASSQDESVYEQYF; CDR3 DNA: TGCGCCAGCAGCCAAGATGAGTCGGTCTACGAGCAGTACTTC; J gene: TRBJ2-7; V gene: TRBV4-1; clone size: many; D gene: NA
CDR3 protein: CASSPDNEQFF; CDR3 DNA: TGTGCCAGCAGCCCTGACAATGAGCAGTTCTTC; J gene: TRBJ2-1; V gene: TRBV7-9; clone size: NA; D gene: NA
CDR3 protein: CASSPSGANTGELFF; CDR3 DNA: TGCGCCAGCAGCCCCTCTGGGGCGAACACCGGGGAGCTGTTTTTT; J gene: TRBJ2-2; V gene: TRBV5-1; clone size: NA; D gene: NA
CDR3 protein: CASSYGVTRGGEQYF; CDR3 DNA: TGTGCCAGCAGTTATGGTGTCACTAGAGGAGGCGAGCAGTACTTC; J gene: TRBJ2-7; V gene: TRBV6-5; clone size: once; D gene: NA
CDR3 protein: CASSLAGGGSPTDTQYF; CDR3 DNA: TGTGCCAGCAGCTTAGCTGGCGGGGGCTCCCCCACAGATACGCAGTATTTT; J gene: TRBJ2-3; V gene: TRBV11-2; clone size: NA; D gene: NA
CDR3 protein: CASSFLWGGLNTEAFF; CDR3 DNA: TGTGCCAGCAGTTTTTTGTGGGGGGGGCTTAACACTGAAGCTTTCTTT; J gene: TRBJ1-1; V gene: TRBV28; clone size: NA; D gene: NA
CDR3 protein: CAISDAGDTEAFF; CDR3 DNA: TGTGCCATCAGTGATGCAGGGGACACTGAAGCTTTCTTT; J gene: TRBJ1-1; V gene: TRBV10-3; clone size: NA; D gene: NA
CDR3 protein: CSAWTAPEQFF; CDR3 DNA: TGCAGTGCCTGGACAGCCCCTGAGCAGTTCTTC; J gene: TRBJ2-1; V gene: TRBV20-1; clone size: NA; D gene: NA
CDR3 protein: CATSRNLAVGGYTF; CDR3 DNA: TGTGCCACCAGCAGAAACTTAGCGGTTGGTGGCTACACCTTC; J gene: TRBJ1-2; V gene: TRBV15; clone size: NA; D gene: NA
CDR3 protein: CASDRDTRTEAFF; CDR3 DNA: TGTGCCAGCGACAGGGACACGAGGACTGAAGCTTTCTTT; J gene: TRBJ1-1; V gene: TRBV2; clone size: NA; D gene: TRBD1
CDR3 protein: CASSQGASNQPQHF; CDR3 DNA: TGTGCCAGCAGCCAAGGGGCCAGCAATCAGCCCCAGCATTTT; J gene: TRBJ1-5; V gene: TRBV3-1/TRBV3-2; clone size: once; D gene: NA
CDR3 protein: CASSYPQRGGYGYTF; CDR3 DNA: TGTGCCAGCAGTTACCCCCAACGGGGTGGCTATGGCTACACCTTC; J gene: TRBJ1-2; V gene: TRBV6-5; clone size: NA; D gene: NA
CDR3 protein: CASSRLAVTDTQYF; CDR3 DNA: TGCGCCAGCAGTAGACTAGCGGTCACAGATACGCAGTATTTT; J gene: TRBJ2-3; V gene: TRBV10-1; clone size: NA; D gene: TRBD2
CDR3 protein: CASSLTSGRAEF; CDR3 DNA: TGCGCCAGCAGCTTGACTAGCGGGAGGGCCGAGTTT; J gene: TRBJ2-3; V gene: TRBV5-1; clone size: NA; D gene: TRBD2
CDR3 protein: CASSGLSNYGYTF; CDR3 DNA: TGTGCCAGCTCAGGCCTGTCTAACTATGGCTACACCTTC; J gene: TRBJ1-2; V gene: TRBV18; clone size: NA; D gene: NA
CDR3 protein: CASSLEGGWTEAFF; CDR3 DNA: TGTGCCAGCAGCTTAGAAGGGGGATGGACTGAAGCTTTCTTT; J gene: TRBJ1-1; V gene: TRBV11-2; clone size: NA; D gene: NA
CDR3 protein: CASSAGQGALGYGYTF; CDR3 DNA: TGTGCCAGCAGTGCGGGACAGGGGGCGCTTGGCTATGGCTACACCTTC; J gene: TRBJ1-2; V gene: TRBV28; clone size: NA; D gene: TRBD1
CDR3 protein: CASKISNSPLHF; CDR3 DNA: TGTGCCAGCAAGATCTCTAATTCACCCCTCCACTTT; J gene: TRBJ1-6; V gene: TRBV28; clone size: NA; D gene: NA
CDR3 protein: CAISESTGGTDTQYF; CDR3 DNA: TGTGCCATCAGTGAGTCGACGGGAGGGACAGATACGCAGTATTTT; J gene: TRBJ2-3; V gene: TRBV10-3; clone size: NA; D gene: TRBD2
CDR3 protein: CASSPPTAGGSNEQFF; CDR3 DNA: TGTGCCAGCTCACCACCCACAGCGGGGGGTTCTAATGAGCAGTTCTTC; J gene: TRBJ2-1; V gene: TRBV18; clone size: NA; D gene: TRBD2
CDR3 protein: CASSDLIDIRSNTEAFF; CDR3 DNA: TGTGCCAGCAGTGATCTCATCGATATCAGGTCGAACACTGAAGCTTTCTTT; J gene: TRBJ1-1; V gene: TRBV2; clone size: NA; D gene: NA
CDR3 protein: CASSSQPGATNEKLFF; CDR3 DNA: TGTGCCAGCAGCTCCCAACCGGGGGCAACTAATGAAAAACTGTTTTTT; J gene: TRBJ1-4; V gene: TRBV7-8; clone size: NA; D gene: NA
CDR3 protein: CASKTSGSTDTQYF; CDR3 DNA: TGTGCCAGCAAGACTAGCGGTAGCACAGATACGCAGTATTTT; J gene: TRBJ2-3; V gene: TRBV25-1; clone size: NA; D gene: TRBD2
CDR3 protein: CASSFGTTNEKLFF; CDR3 DNA: TGTGCCAGCAGTTTCGGAACAACTAATGAAAAACTGTTTTTT; J gene: TRBJ1-4; V gene: TRBV6-5; clone size: NA; D gene: NA
CDR3 protein: CASSLPVAGAVRETQYF; CDR3 DNA: TGTGCCAGCAGCCTCCCCGTGGCGGGGGCGGTTCGAGAGACCCAGTACTTC; J gene: TRBJ2-5; V gene: TRBV7-2; clone size: NA; D gene: NA
CDR3 protein: CASSPGGGVSSYNSPLHF; CDR3 DNA: TGTGCCAGCAGCCCCGGAGGGGGGGTGAGCTCCTATAATTCACCCCTCCACTTT; J gene: TRBJ1-6; V gene: TRBV4-2; clone size: NA; D gene: NA
CDR3 protein: CASSPQGRTNTGELFF; CDR3 DNA: TGTGCCAGCAGTCCACAGGGTAGGACGAACACCGGGGAGCTGTTTTTT; J gene: TRBJ2-2; V gene: TRBV27; clone size: NA; D gene: NA
CDR3 protein: CAWSPDSGNTIYF; CDR3 DNA: TGTGCCTGGAGCCCGGACTCTGGAAACACCATATATTTT; J gene: TRBJ1-3; V gene: TRBV30; clone size: many; D gene: NA
CDR3 protein: CASSLRSVLPPQHF; CDR3 DNA: TGTGCCAGCAGCTTAAGGTCAGTTCTTCCGCCCCAGCATTTT; J gene: TRBJ1-5; V gene: TRBV7-8; clone size: NA; D gene: NA
CDR3 protein: CAISESGPGELFF; CDR3 DNA: TGTGCCATCAGTGAGTCGGGACCCGGGGAGCTGTTTTTT; J gene: TRBJ2-2; V gene: TRBV10-3; clone size: NA; D gene: NA
CDR3 protein: CASRPDRSNQPQHF; CDR3 DNA: TGTGCCAGCAGACCCGACAGGAGCAATCAGCCCCAGCATTTT; J gene: TRBJ1-5; V gene: TRBV2; clone size: NA; D gene: NA
CDR3 protein: CASSAFDINEKLFF; CDR3 DNA: TGTGCCAGCAGCGCATTCGACATTAATGAAAAACTGTTTTTT; J gene: TRBJ1-4; V gene: TRBV5-6; clone size: NA; D gene: NA
CDR3 protein: CASSSYSGNTIYF; CDR3 DNA: TGTGCCAGCAGCTCCTATTCTGGAAACACCATATATTTT; J gene: TRBJ1-3; V gene: TRBV7-9; clone size: NA; D gene: NA
CDR3 protein: CASRRGTYNEQFF; CDR3 DNA: TGTGCCAGCCGCCGGGGCACCTACAATGAGCAGTTCTTC; J gene: TRBJ2-1; V gene: TRBV27; clone size: NA; D gene: NA
CDR3 protein: CASSDTWQGARGEQFF; CDR3 DNA: TGTGCCAGCAGTGACACATGGCAGGGGGCGAGGGGCGAGCAGTTCTTC; J gene: TRBJ2-1; V gene: TRBV25-1; clone size: NA; D gene: TRBD1